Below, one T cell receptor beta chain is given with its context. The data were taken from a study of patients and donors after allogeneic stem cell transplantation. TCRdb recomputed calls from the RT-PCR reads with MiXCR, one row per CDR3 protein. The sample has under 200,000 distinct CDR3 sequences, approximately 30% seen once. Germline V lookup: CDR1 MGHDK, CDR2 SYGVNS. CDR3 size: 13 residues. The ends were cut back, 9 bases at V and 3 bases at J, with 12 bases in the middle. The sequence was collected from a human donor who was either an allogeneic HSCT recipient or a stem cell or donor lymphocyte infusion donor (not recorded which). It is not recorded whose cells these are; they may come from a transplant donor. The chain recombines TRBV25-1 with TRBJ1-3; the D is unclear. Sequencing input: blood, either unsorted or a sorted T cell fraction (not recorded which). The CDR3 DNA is TGTGCCAGTCGACCGGGAGGTGGAAACACCATATATTTT. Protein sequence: CASRPGGGNTIYF.